This T cell receptor (beta chain) was sequenced during a study of blood T cell repertoires in COVID-19. Germline CDR1 reads GTSNPN; CDR2 reads SVGIG (reference sequence). V lost 6 bases to trimming and J lost 2 bases; unmatched junction nucleotides: 12. CDR3 size: 16 residues. Sequenced by immunoSEQ multiplex PCR; TCRdb stores in-frame clones only, minus some. This table has about 38,000 clones, around four fifths appearing once. This clonotype was obtained from a man in his 60s with COVID-19, enrolled during active disease. This rearrangement joins TRBV30 to TRBJ1-2; 10 bases map to TRBD1. The sample comprised peripheral blood. CDR3 loop: CACPRDRGNLNYGYTF. The DNA for the CDR3 is TGTGCCTGTCCCCGGGACAGGGGAAACCTAAACTATGGCTACACCTTC.